This TCR beta chain came from a study of response to subunit inactivated influenza vaccine. TCRdb re-called the RT-PCR reads with MiXCR, one entry per CDR3 protein. The sample holds roughly 620,000 distinct CDR3 sequences, 11% seen once. The CDR3 has 14 amino acids. Germline CDR1 is LGHNA and CDR2 is YSLEER. V lost 0 bases to trimming and J lost 4 bases, with 7 bases between them. These data are also associated with another study on T cells expressing NK-cell markers. That source reports: The TCR beta cDNA came from 5'RACE template switching with UMIs.

The sample here was PBMCs from blood, taken on the day of vaccination. J is TRBJ2-4 and V is TRBV4-3, with D hard to call. This TCR derives from a man aged 50 or older who received an inactivated influenza vaccine. CDR3 in DNA: TGCGCCAGCAGCCAAGATTGGGCAAAAAACATTCAGTACTTC. Protein product: CASSQDWAKNIQYF.